Listed below are T cell receptor beta chains from one sample, sequenced in a study of T cell changes during pregnancy in multiple sclerosis. Produced via immunoSEQ multiplex PCR; TCRdb's table is partial and in-frame only. The sample holds around 35,000 clones, 75% to 90% seen once. The specimen was CD8+ T cells from peripheral blood mononuclear cells, collected after pregnancy. The receptors come from a female donor with multiple sclerosis, enrolled in a pregnancy study. Both conserved end residues are part of each CDR3. A D gene is named only where the DNA matches it firmly. Expanded clones get a size class; other rows say once, few or many, or leave the size out.

>TRBV4-1|TRBJ1-2|NA|NA|15
CASSQVGVYHYGYTF
TGCGCCAGCAGCCAAGTCGGGGTTTATCACTATGGCTACACCTTC
>TRBV5-5|TRBJ2-7|TRBD1|NA|15
CASSDPGTGGYEQYF
TGTGCCAGCAGCGACCCCGGGACAGGGGGGTACGAGCAGTACTTC
>TRBV16|TRBJ2-7|NA|NA|13
CASRPGSSYEQYF
TGTGCCAGTAGACCGGGTAGCTCCTACGAGCAGTACTTC
>TRBV5-6|TRBJ2-1|NA|once|14
CASSPLGRNNEQFF
TGTGCCAGCAGCCCTTTAGGCAGGAACAATGAGCAGTTCTTC
>TRBV7-9|TRBJ2-1|TRBD1|NA|15
CASSQGTASYNEQFF
TGTGCCAGCAGCCAAGGGACAGCCTCCTACAATGAGCAGTTCTTC
>TRBV13|TRBJ2-7|NA|NA|13
CASSTGRSYEQYF
TGTGCCAGCTCCACAGGACGCTCCTACGAGCAGTACTTC
>TRBV13|TRBJ1-1|NA|NA|15
CASSLGGEGDTEAFF
TGTGCCAGCAGCTTAGGAGGGGAGGGGGACACTGAAGCTTTCTTT
>TRBV2|TRBJ1-3|NA|NA|12
CASLAPGNTIYF
TGTGCCAGCCTTGCGCCAGGAAACACCATATATTTT
>TRBV11-3|TRBJ2-5|NA|NA|13
CASSLDPRGTQYF
TGTGCCAGCAGCTTAGACCCAAGGGGGACCCAGTACTTC
>TRBV20-1|TRBJ2-7|NA|NA|10
CSATSKEQYF
TGCAGTGCTACTAGCAAGGAGCAGTACTTC
>TRBV13|TRBJ2-7|NA|NA|12
CASSQGTYEQYF
TGTGCCAGCAGCCAAGGGACTTACGAGCAGTACTTC
>TRBV6-1|TRBJ2-5|TRBD2|NA|15
CASSALISGDETQYF
TGTGCCAGCAGTGCCCTCATTAGCGGGGACGAGACCCAGTACTTC
>TRBV11-3|TRBJ1-3|NA|NA|13
CASSPGGGNTIYF
TGTGCCAGCAGCCCTGGAGGAGGAAACACCATATATTTT